This entry lists 4 T cell receptor beta chains sequenced from one sample in a study of blood T cell repertoires in COVID-19. The method was immunoSEQ multiplex PCR; TCRdb's version includes in-frame clones alone and lacks a portion of them. Of about 97,000 clones listed, approximately 86% are singletons. Sequenced: peripheral blood. These TCRs come from a man aged 45-65 years with active or convalescent COVID-19.

J is TRBJ1-5 and V is TRBV10-3; possible D gene TRBD1, 5 bases. Trimming left V 3 bases short and J 3 bases short, with 6 bases between. CDR3 length: 13 residues. Germline CDR1 and CDR2: ENHRY and SYGVKD. CDR3 in amino acids: CAISDRDNQPQHF. As DNA, the CDR3 is TGTGCCATCAGTGACAGGGACAATCAGCCCCAGCATTTT.

This rearrangement joins TRBV6-1 to TRBJ2-6; tentative D call: TRBD2 (7 bases). Germline V gene sequence: CDR1 MNHNS, CDR2 SASEGT. The CDR3 is 17 amino acids. The V end was cut by 3 bases, the J end by 4 bases, with 16 bases between. As DNA, the CDR3 is TGTGCCAGCAGTGAGTTCATAGGGGGGGAAGGGGCCAACGTCCTGACTTTC. It specifies CASSEFIGGEGANVLTF.

This chain connects TRBV10-3 to TRBJ1-3, with D perhaps TRBD1 (6 bases). The germline gives CDR1 ENHRY, CDR2 SYGVKD. The CDR3 consists of 13 residues. The V gene lost 10 bases and the J gene lost 0 bases, with 10 bases spanning the gap. The CDR3 region is CATRTVSGNTIYF. In nucleotides, the CDR3 is TGTGCCACACGGACAGTCTCTGGAAACACCATATATTTT.

The rearrangement uses TRBV24-1 and TRBJ2-2; no clear D gene. The CDR3 spans 14 residues. CDR1 is KGHDR and CDR2 is SFDVKD in the germline V gene. The V end was cut by 4 bases, the J end by 6 bases, with 11 bases between. The CDR3 DNA is TGTGCCACCAGTGACCGAGACACCGCCGGGGAGCTGTTTTTT. Translated, it gives CATSDRDTAGELFF.